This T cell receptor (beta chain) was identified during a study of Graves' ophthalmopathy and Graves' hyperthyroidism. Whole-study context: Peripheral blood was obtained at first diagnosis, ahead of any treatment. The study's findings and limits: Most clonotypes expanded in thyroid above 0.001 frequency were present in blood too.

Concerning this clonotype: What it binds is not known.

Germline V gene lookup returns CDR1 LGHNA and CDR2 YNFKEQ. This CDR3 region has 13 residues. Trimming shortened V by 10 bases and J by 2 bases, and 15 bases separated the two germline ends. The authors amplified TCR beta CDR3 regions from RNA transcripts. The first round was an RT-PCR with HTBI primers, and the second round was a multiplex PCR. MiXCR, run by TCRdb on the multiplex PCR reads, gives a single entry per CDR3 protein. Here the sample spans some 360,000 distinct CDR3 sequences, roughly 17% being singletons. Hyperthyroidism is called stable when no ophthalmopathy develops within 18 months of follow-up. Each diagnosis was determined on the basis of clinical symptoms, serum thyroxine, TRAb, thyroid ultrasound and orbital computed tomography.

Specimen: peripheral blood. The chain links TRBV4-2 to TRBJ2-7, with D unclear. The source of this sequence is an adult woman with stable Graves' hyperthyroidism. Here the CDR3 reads CAISESAPYEQYF. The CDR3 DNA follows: TGTGCCATCAGTGAGTCCGCACCCTACGAGCAGTACTTC.